This is a list of T cell receptor beta chains from one sample in a study of blood T cell repertoires in COVID-19. The method was immunoSEQ multiplex PCR; TCRdb's version includes in-frame clones alone and lacks a portion of them. The sample has fewer than 30,000 clones; 85% to 90% are singletons. The source material was peripheral blood. These receptors originate from a human donor in a cohort sampled during active COVID-19. Each CDR3 is given with its conserved first and last residue. The order of the fields is clone size, V gene, D gene, J gene, CDR3 DNA, CDR3 protein. A D gene is named only where the DNA matches it firmly. Clone size is stated in some rows and not others, as once, few, many or a class when expanded.

.	TRBV30	TRBD1	TRBJ1-2	TGTGCCTGGAGTTTTAGTCTAACAGGGGATAGTGGCTACACCTTC	CAWSFSLTGDSGYTF
once	TRBV4-3	TRBD1	TRBJ2-7	TGCGCCAGCAGCCAGGGCCTTCCGGGACAGAAGGCCTACGAGCAGTACTTC	CASSQGLPGQKAYEQYF
.	TRBV30	.	TRBJ2-1	TGTGCCTGGAGCGACCGACGGGAGAAGCAGTTCTTC	CAWSDRREKQFF
.	TRBV5-4	.	TRBJ1-4	TGTGCCAGCAGCTTGCGAGAGGGTAATGAAAAACTGTTTTTT	CASSLREGNEKLFF
.	TRBV18	.	TRBJ2-7	TGTGCCAGCTCACCACCCAGGGGCGAATTGTACGAGCAGTACTTC	CASSPPRGELYEQYF
.	TRBV6-4	TRBD1	TRBJ2-3	TGTGCCAGCAGTGACTCGAGTTTCGGGACAGGGATGACAGATACGCAGTATTTT	CASSDSSFGTGMTDTQYF
.	TRBV6-4	.	TRBJ1-4	TGTGCCAGCAGCCCGGGGGGGGAACGAGAAAAACTGTTTTTT	CASSPGGEREKLFF
once	TRBV6-2/TRBV6-3	.	TRBJ1-2	TGTGCCAGCAGTTACTCAGCGGGCTATGGCTACACCTTC	CASSYSAGYGYTF
.	TRBV11-2	.	TRBJ1-3	TGTGCCAGCAGCTGGGGGGTTCATAGTCGTGGAAACACCATATATTTT	CASSWGVHSRGNTIYF
.	TRBV5-1	TRBD1	TRBJ1-1	TGCGCCAGCAGCAAGGGACAGGGGAACATCTGGATTTACTTT	CASSKGQGNIWIYF
few	TRBV19	.	TRBJ1-2	TGTGCCAGTAGTATGAGAGCCTATGGCTACACCTTC	CASSMRAYGYTF
.	TRBV9	TRBD2	TRBJ2-5	TGTGCCAGCAGCGTAAATAGCGGGGGGGCGTGGGAGACCCAGTACTTC	CASSVNSGGAWETQYF
once	TRBV10-2	TRBD2	TRBJ2-5	TGCGCCAGCAGTGAATTGACGGGGGGCCAGTACTTC	CASSELTGGQYF
.	TRBV9	TRBD1	TRBJ2-7	TGTGCCAGCAGCCCCCGACAGGGGGCGACGTACGAGCAGTACTTC	CASSPRQGATYEQYF
.	TRBV7-2	.	TRBJ2-2	TGTGCCAGCACCTCTGGCCGTGGGGAGGCCGGGGAGCTGTTTTTT	CASTSGRGEAGELFF
.	TRBV27	.	TRBJ1-5	TGTGCCAGCAGTCTCAGGGGTGCGGGGGCCCAGCATTTT	CASSLRGAGAQHF
few	TRBV18	.	TRBJ1-2	TGTGCCAGCTCACCATTGGCCAGGGAAAATGACTACACCTTC	CASSPLARENDYTF
.	TRBV7-2	.	TRBJ2-4	TGTGCCAGCAGCTTAGGCCCCCTCCGGACCGGACTAGCCAAAAACATTCAGTACTTC	CASSLGPLRTGLAKNIQYF
.	TRBV30	.	TRBJ2-1	TGTGCCTGGAGTGTTTTCAACAATGAGCAGTTCTTC	CAWSVFNNEQFF
.	TRBV5-1	.	TRBJ1-6	TGCGCCAGCAGCCCAGGGGAGTTAAATTCACCCCTCCACTTT	CASSPGELNSPLHF
.	TRBV19	.	TRBJ1-2	TGTGCCAGTAGGGACCGGGGAGTTAACTATGGCTACACCTTC	CASRDRGVNYGYTF
.	TRBV6-2/TRBV6-3	TRBD2	TRBJ2-3	TGTGCCAGCAGTTACCTGGGACTAGCGGGACTTAGCACAGATACGCAGTATTTT	CASSYLGLAGLSTDTQYF
once	TRBV6-5	TRBD2	TRBJ2-2	TGTGCCAGCAGAGGCCTAGCGGGAGGGACCGGGGAGCTGTTTTTT	CASRGLAGGTGELFF
.	TRBV7-8	TRBD1	TRBJ2-7	TGTGCCAGCAGTTTCAGACAGGGGCGACCCTACGAGCAGTACTTC	CASSFRQGRPYEQYF
.	TRBV5-4	TRBD1	TRBJ1-6	TGTGCCAGCAGCTATAACAGGGGTAATTCACCCCTCCACTTT	CASSYNRGNSPLHF
.	TRBV3-1/TRBV3-2	TRBD1	TRBJ2-7	TGTGCCAGCAGCCGAAGACAGGGGGTGGCCTACGAGCAGTACTTC	CASSRRQGVAYEQYF
.	TRBV21-1	.	TRBJ1-6	TGTGCCAGCAGCCCTGCGGAAAGGGACAGGGGGATCAATTCACCCCTCCACTTT	CASSPAERDRGINSPLHF
.	TRBV18	TRBD1	TRBJ2-2	TGTGCCAGCTCATTACGCGGGACAGGGGGAACGACTACCGGGGAGCTGTTTTTT	CASSLRGTGGTTTGELFF
.	TRBV5-4	.	TRBJ1-1	TGTGCCAGCAGCTTCGGTCAGAACACTGAAGCTTTCTTT	CASSFGQNTEAFF
.	TRBV5-6	TRBD1	TRBJ2-3	TGTGCCAGCAGCTTGGCCCTAGACAGGGTTGGCACAGATACGCAGTATTTT	CASSLALDRVGTDTQYF
.	TRBV6-5	.	TRBJ2-7	TGTGCCAGCAGTCCAACAGCCCCGTCGAGGCAGTACTTC	CASSPTAPSRQYF
.	TRBV5-4	TRBD2	TRBJ2-3	TGTGCCAGCAGCCGGACTAGCGGGGGGGCGCGGGCAGATACGCAGTATTTT	CASSRTSGGARADTQYF
.	TRBV5-4	TRBD2	TRBJ2-7	TGTGCCAGCAGCTTGGCCGGGGGGTTTGCGGGAGTTTACGAGCAGTACTTC	CASSLAGGFAGVYEQYF
.	TRBV7-6	TRBD2	TRBJ2-1	TGTGCCAGCAGCTCACCCTGGGGGGGACCCTCCTACAATGAGCAGTTCTTC	CASSSPWGGPSYNEQFF
.	TRBV4-1	TRBD1	TRBJ1-1	TGCGCCAGCAGCCAAGATCTTGGGGCAGGGGGCCCGAACACTGAAGCTTTCTTT	CASSQDLGAGGPNTEAFF
.	TRBV28	TRBD1	TRBJ1-2	TGTGCCAGCACTCTAAGAAACTTCGGACAGGGCGGTGGCTACACCTTC	CASTLRNFGQGGGYTF
.	TRBV5-8	.	TRBJ1-4	TGTGCCAGCAGCGCCCCAGGGTTATCAACTAATGAAAAACTGTTTTTT	CASSAPGLSTNEKLFF
.	TRBV25-1	TRBD1	TRBJ1-2	TGTGCCAGCAGTGATTTCACGACAGGGTCCTATGGCTACACCTTC	CASSDFTTGSYGYTF
once	TRBV19	TRBD2	TRBJ2-1	TGTGCCAGTAGGACACCGGGACTAGAACGCGAGCAGTTCTTC	CASRTPGLEREQFF
.	TRBV9	.	TRBJ2-5	TGTGCCAGCAGCGAGGGAGCCCTTAGCCGTCAAGAGACCCAGTACTTC	CASSEGALSRQETQYF
.	TRBV30	TRBD2	TRBJ2-2	TGTGCCTGGAGCGTTAGCGGGGGGGTCAGGAACACCGGGGAGCTGTTTTTT	CAWSVSGGVRNTGELFF
.	TRBV7-2	TRBD2	TRBJ2-3	TGTGCCAGCAGCAACCCTAGCGGGAGTGGTACAGATACGCAGTATTTT	CASSNPSGSGTDTQYF
.	TRBV19	.	TRBJ1-2	TGTGCCAGTAGTATCCCCCCAGGCTATGGCTACACCTTC	CASSIPPGYGYTF
.	TRBV30	.	TRBJ2-2	TGTGCCTGGAGTGTACTTGGTCGGGGGTCAGGGGAGCTGTTTTTT	CAWSVLGRGSGELFF
.	TRBV3-1/TRBV3-2	TRBD2	TRBJ2-3	TGTGCCAGCAGCCAAAGGCGGGGGGGATTTAGCACAGATACGCAGTATTTT	CASSQRRGGFSTDTQYF
once	TRBV10-3	.	TRBJ2-3	TGTGCCATCAGTGATGCCGCGCGGGGCGGCACAGATACGCAGTATTTT	CAISDAARGGTDTQYF
.	TRBV7-2	TRBD1	TRBJ2-5	TGTGCCAGCAGCTCGGACAGGGTGGGGGGGACCCAGTACTTC	CASSSDRVGGTQYF
.	TRBV9	.	TRBJ2-7	TGTGCCAGCAGCCCTCTCGTCGGGTCCTACGAGCAGTACTTC	CASSPLVGSYEQYF
.	TRBV18	TRBD2	TRBJ2-3	TGTGCCAGCTCACCACGGATAGCGGGCCCAGATACGCAGTATTTT	CASSPRIAGPDTQYF
.	TRBV6-4	TRBD2	TRBJ2-5	TGTGCCAGCGGAGACCGTCTGACTAGCGGGAGATGGTTACACGAAGAGACCCAGTACTTC	CASGDRLTSGRWLHEETQYF
.	TRBV6-5	.	TRBJ1-2	TGTGCCAGCAGTTACTCACGGGGGACCTTCGGCTACACCTTC	CASSYSRGTFGYTF
few	TRBV18	.	TRBJ2-5	TGTGCCAGCTCATCGAAGTCAGGGGAAGAGACCCAGTACTTC	CASSSKSGEETQYF
.	TRBV10-2	.	TRBJ2-5	TGCGCCAGCAGTGAAGGACTCCCCTTTCAAGAGACCCAGTACTTC	CASSEGLPFQETQYF
.	TRBV18	TRBD1	TRBJ2-7	TGTGCCAGCTCACCACCCCCAGGGGGCAGAGAGCAGTACTTC	CASSPPPGGREQYF
.	TRBV12-3/TRBV12-4	.	TRBJ1-5	TGTGCCAGCAGTTTAGTTCGTCAGCCCCAGCATTTT	CASSLVRQPQHF
once	TRBV7-9	.	TRBJ2-1	TGTGCCAGCAGCTTGACAGCGTACAATGAGCAGTTCTTC	CASSLTAYNEQFF
few	TRBV5-1	TRBD1	TRBJ1-5	TGCGCCAGCAGACCCGGGACAGGGAGCAATCAGCCCCAGCATTTT	CASRPGTGSNQPQHF
.	TRBV11-2	TRBD1	TRBJ1-3	TGTGCCAGCAGCTCCGACAGGGTATTAAGAAACACCATATATTTT	CASSSDRVLRNTIYF
.	TRBV28	.	TRBJ2-5	TGTGCCAGCAGAGCCGGGTCGGAGGAGACCCAGTACTTC	CASRAGSEETQYF